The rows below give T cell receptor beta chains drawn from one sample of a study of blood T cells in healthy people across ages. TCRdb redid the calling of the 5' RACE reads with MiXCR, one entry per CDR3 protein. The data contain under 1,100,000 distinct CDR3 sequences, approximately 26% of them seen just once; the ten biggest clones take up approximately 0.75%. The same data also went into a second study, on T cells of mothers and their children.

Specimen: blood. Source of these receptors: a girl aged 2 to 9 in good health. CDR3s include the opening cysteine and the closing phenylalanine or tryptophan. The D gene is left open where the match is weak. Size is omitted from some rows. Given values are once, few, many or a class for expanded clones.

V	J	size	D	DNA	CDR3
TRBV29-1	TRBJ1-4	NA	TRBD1	TGCAGCGGCAAGGGACAGAAGAATGAAAAACTGTTTTTT	CSGKGQKNEKLFF
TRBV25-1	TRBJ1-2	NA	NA	TGTGCCAGCAGGCAGGGTCGAGGCTACACCTTC	CASRQGRGYTF
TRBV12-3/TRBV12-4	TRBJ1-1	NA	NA	TGTGCCAGCGGCGCGGGGCAGGGTAACACTGAAGCTTTCTTT	CASGAGQGNTEAFF
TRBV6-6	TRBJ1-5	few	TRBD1	TGTGCCAGTGTACAGGGGAGTCAGCCCCAGCATTTT	CASVQGSQPQHF
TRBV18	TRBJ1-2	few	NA	TGTGCCAGCTCACCGGGCAGCCTCTATGGCTACACCTTC	CASSPGSLYGYTF
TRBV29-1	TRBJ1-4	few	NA	TGCAGCGCCTCCCCCGACAGATTTAATGAAAAACTGTTTTTT	CSASPDRFNEKLFF
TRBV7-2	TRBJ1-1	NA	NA	TGTGCCAGCAGCTTATGGGGGCCGGGGGTCTCTGAAGCTTTCTTT	CASSLWGPGVSEAFF
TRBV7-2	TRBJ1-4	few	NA	TGTGCCAGCAGCTTAGGGGGGTCAGGGACCTACGGAAAACTGTTTTTT	CASSLGGSGTYGKLFF
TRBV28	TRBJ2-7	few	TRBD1	TGTGCCAGCAGTTCTCGGGACAGGGCCGAGCAGTACTTC	CASSSRDRAEQYF
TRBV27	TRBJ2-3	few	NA	TGTGCCAGCAGGGGGCCCACAGATACGCAGTATTTT	CASRGPTDTQYF
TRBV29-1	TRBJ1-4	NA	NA	TGCAGCGTTGAAAGTCTCTCCAGGGCGAATGAAAAACTGTTTTTT	CSVESLSRANEKLFF
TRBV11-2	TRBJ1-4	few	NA	TGTGCCAGCAGCCCAAGGGGTATAATCGAAAAACTGTTTTTT	CASSPRGIIEKLFF
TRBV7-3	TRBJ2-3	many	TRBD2	TGTGCCAGCAGCTTACTTAGCGGGAGTCCCCCAGATACGCAGTATTTT	CASSLLSGSPPDTQYF
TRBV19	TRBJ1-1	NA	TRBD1	TGTGCCAGTAGTATTGGAGGGGGCACTGAAACTTTCTTT	CASSIGGGTETFF
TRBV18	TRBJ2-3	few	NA	TGTGCCAGCTCACCGCTTGCTCGGGGAGATACGCAGTATTTT	CASSPLARGDTQYF
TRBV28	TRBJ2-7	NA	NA	TGTGCCAGCAGTTACGCCGGGACCCTCTACGAGCAGTACTTC	CASSYAGTLYEQYF
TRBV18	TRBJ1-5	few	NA	TGTGCCAGCTCACCGGACAACAATCAGCCCCAGCATTTT	CASSPDNNQPQHF
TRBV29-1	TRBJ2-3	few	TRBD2	TGCAGCGTTGAATCCCGACTAGCGGGAGGTCCGCAGTATTTT	CSVESRLAGGPQYF
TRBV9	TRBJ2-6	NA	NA	TGTGCCAGCAGCCCGCGGGACAGAAGCTCTGGGGCCAACGTCCTGACTTTC	CASSPRDRSSGANVLTF
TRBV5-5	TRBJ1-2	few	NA	TGTGCCAGCAGCTTGCGGGACGCTTCTGGCTACACCTTC	CASSLRDASGYTF
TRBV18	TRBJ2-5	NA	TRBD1	TGTGCCAGCTCACCCTGGGACAGACTGACTCAAGAGACCCAGTACTTC	CASSPWDRLTQETQYF
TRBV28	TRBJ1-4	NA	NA	TGTGCCAGCAGCTACGTAGTATTGGGGGCGGATGAAAAACTGTTTTTT	CASSYVVLGADEKLFF
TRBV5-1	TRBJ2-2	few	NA	TGCGCCAGCAGCTTTGAGGGGCTGAACACCGGGGAGCTGTTTTTT	CASSFEGLNTGELFF
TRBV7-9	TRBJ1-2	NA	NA	TGTGCCAGCAGCTTCGGCCCACAGGGTGAAGGAGGCTACACCTTC	CASSFGPQGEGGYTF
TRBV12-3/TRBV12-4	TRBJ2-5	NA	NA	TGTGCCAGCAGCAGTAGTGACACTGAGACCCAGTACTTC	CASSSSDTETQYF
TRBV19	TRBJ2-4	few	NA	TGTGCCAGTAGTCTCAAATGGGCTGGGGGACTAGCCAAAAACATTCAGTACTTC	CASSLKWAGGLAKNIQYF
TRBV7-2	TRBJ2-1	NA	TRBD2	TGTGCCAGCAGCAGAGCTAGCGGACCCAATGAGCAGTTCTTC	CASSRASGPNEQFF
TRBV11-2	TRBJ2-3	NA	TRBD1	TGTGCCAGCAGCCCCCCTCCGGGGACAGAGGAGTATTTT	CASSPPPGTEEYF
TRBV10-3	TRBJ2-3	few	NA	TGTGCCATTTGCTCGGGCACAGATACGCAGTATTTT	CAICSGTDTQYF
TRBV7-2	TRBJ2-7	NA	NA	TGTGCCAGCAGCGAAACATCGGGTTACGAGCAGTACTTC	CASSETSGYEQYF
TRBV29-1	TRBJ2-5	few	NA	TGCAGCGTTCCTCCACAACCGGAGACCCAGTACTTC	CSVPPQPETQYF
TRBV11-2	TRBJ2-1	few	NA	TGTGCCAGCAGACACAGCTTGGACTTGTCCTACAATGAGCAGTTCTTC	CASRHSLDLSYNEQFF
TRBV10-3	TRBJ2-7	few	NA	TGTGCCATCAGTGACCTCCCCCCCTACGAGCAGTACTTC	CAISDLPPYEQYF
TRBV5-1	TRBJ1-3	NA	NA	TGCGCCAGCAGCTTGTTGGGGGGCGCGGGTGGAAACACCATATATTTT	CASSLLGGAGGNTIYF
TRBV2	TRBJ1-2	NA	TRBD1	TGTGCCAGCAGTGAGCCGACAGGGAACTATGGCTACACCTTC	CASSEPTGNYGYTF
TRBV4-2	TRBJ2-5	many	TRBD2	TGTGCCAGCAGCCTCGGACTAGCGGGGGTAGAGACCCAGTACTTC	CASSLGLAGVETQYF
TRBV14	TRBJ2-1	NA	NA	TGTGCCAGCAGCCCCCCAGTGTGGGGAGGCAATGAGCAGTTCTTC	CASSPPVWGGNEQFF